The 25 T cell receptor beta chains below come from one sample, sequenced in a study of blood T cell repertoires in COVID-19 (TCRdb year 2020). Library construction relied on the immunoSEQ multiplex PCR assay. TCRdb's version of the immuneACCESS table is confined to in-frame rearrangements and falls short of the full clone set. An unresolved V gene accounts for under half of the shortfall where checked; the remainder is of unknown origin. The sample table records around 340,000 clones; about nine tenths of these occur just once. The ten top clones hold over 3.5% of the sample. The sequenced sample was peripheral blood. Receptors were obtained from a woman aged 60 to 75 with COVID-19, enrolled during active disease.

The rearrangement joins TRBV19 to TRBJ1-1; TRBD1 agrees at 8 bases. Germline values: CDR1 LNHDA, CDR2 SQIVND (reference sequence). The CDR3 is 16 amino acids. With V trimmed by 2 bases and J by 4 bases, 9 bases remained unmatched. The CDR3 nucleotides read TGTGCCAGTAGTATAATGGGACAGGCCAGGAGCACTGAAGCTTTCTTT. Translating it yields CASSIMGQARSTEAFF.

Written as DNA, the CDR3 is TGTGCCAGCAGCTTCTCAGGGGCATGGCGTACTGAAGCTTTCTTT. Encoded protein: CASSFSGAWRTEAFF. This sequence joins TRBV5-8 and TRBJ1-1, with D perhaps matching TRBD1 (6 bases). CDR1 is SGHTS, CDR2 YDEGEE, per germline. This CDR3 has 15 amino acids. V lost 2 bases and J 5 bases, leaving 16 bases between the germline ends.

J is TRBJ1-2 and V is TRBV6-4; possibly TRBD1 for D (5 bases). The ends were cut back, 4 bases at V and 1 base at J, with 13 bases in the middle. CDR1 is MRHNA, CDR2 SNTAGT, per germline. The CDR3 sequence is 15 residues long. CDR3 protein: CASSGRGHFNYGYTF. Written as DNA, the CDR3 is TGTGCCAGCAGTGGCCGAGGACACTTTAACTATGGCTACACCTTC.

The chain carries TRBV10-3 and TRBJ2-7; 8 bases align to TRBD2. The CDR3 has 13 amino acids. The germline CDR1 and CDR2 sequences are ENHRY and SYGVKD. V lost 3 bases to trimming and J lost 7 bases; unmatched junction nucleotides: 5. In nucleotides, the CDR3 is TGTGCCATCAGTGATGCGACTAGCGTGGAGCAGTACTTC. Protein: CAISDATSVEQYF.

This clone was detected once. The chain uses TRBV29-1 and TRBJ1-6; no clear D gene. Germline CDR1 is SQVTM and CDR2 is ANQGSEA. Trimming took 8 bases from V and 5 from J, leaving 16 bases between them. This CDR3 comprises 14 residues. The CDR3 DNA is TGCAGCATGACACCTAGGCGGGATAATTCACCCCTCCACTTT. Its protein is CSMTPRRDNSPLHF.

The chain combines TRBV5-1 with TRBJ2-7; D might be TRBD2 (6 bases). The CDR3 contains 14 residues. Trimming left V 6 bases short and J 6 bases short, with 19 bases between. CDR1 is SGHRS, CDR2 YFSETQ, per germline. The CDR3 spells CASILSDFGGEQYF. The CDR3 region has the DNA TGCGCCAGCATTTTGTCGGACTTCGGGGGCGAGCAGTACTTC.

V gene TRBV24-1 combines with J gene TRBJ1-2; 11 bases map to TRBD1. Germline values: CDR1 KGHDR, CDR2 SFDVKD. V dropped 4 bases and J dropped 2; count of bases not matched to a gene: 2. CDR3 length: 15 residues. The CDR3 spells CATSDGTGGNYGYTF. CDR3 DNA: TGTGCCACCAGTGACGGGACAGGGGGAAACTATGGCTACACCTTC.

The gene calls are TRBV6-1 and TRBJ1-5; possibly TRBD1 for D (5 bases). The germline V gene has CDR1 MNHNS and CDR2 SASEGT. Trimming left V 2 bases short and J 3 bases short, with 14 bases between. The CDR3 is made up of 16 amino acids. For the CDR3, the DNA is TGTGCCAGCAGTGAACTTCCTCGGACATACAATCAGCCCCAGCATTTT. It yields the protein CASSELPRTYNQPQHF.

This clone was counted a single time. The chain carries TRBV19 and TRBJ2-6, with D perhaps matching TRBD1 (6 bases). Germline CDR1 is LNHDA and CDR2 is SQIVND (reference sequence). The length of the CDR3 is 18 residues. V lost 6 bases, J lost 0 bases, and 18 bases lay in between. CDR3 in DNA: TGTGCCAGTAGCCAGAGACAGGCAACTCTCTCTGGGGCCAACGTCCTGACTTTC. Residues: CASSQRQATLSGANVLTF.

The chain has TRBV5-1 and TRBJ2-2; 10 bases fit TRBD1. The CDR3 is 16 amino acids. V lost 2 bases, J lost 4 bases, and 5 bases stayed unmatched. Per the germline V gene, CDR1 is SGHRS and CDR2 is YFSETQ. CDR3 sequence (DNA): TGCGCCAGCAGCTTCCGGGACAGGGGACCCACCGGGGAGCTGTTTTTT. Translated: CASSFRDRGPTGELFF.

The CDR3 sequence is CASSTTPGDGTRAEQYF. The CDR3 DNA is TGTGCCAGTAGTACGACCCCGGGGGACGGGACTAGGGCCGAGCAGTACTTC. The gene calls are TRBV19 and TRBJ2-7; TRBD2 matches at 8 bases. Germline CDR1 reads LNHDA; CDR2 reads SQIVND (reference sequence). J was trimmed by 6 bases and V by 4 bases; bases with no gene match: 17. CDR3 length equals 17 residues.

The J gene is TRBJ1-5, the V gene TRBV28; no definite D call. CDR3 length equals 15 residues. V was shortened by 2 bases and J by 2 bases, with 10 bases between the two germline ends. CDR1 is MDHEN, CDR2 SYDVKM, per germline. The CDR3 loop is CASSLASIGNQPQHF. CDR3 DNA: TGTGCCAGCAGTTTAGCCAGTATTGGCAATCAGCCCCAGCATTTT.

J is TRBJ2-7 and V is TRBV9, with D maybe TRBD1 (6 bases). CDR1 SGDLS and CDR2 YYNGEE come from the germline V gene. The CDR3 contains 13 residues. V was clipped by 4 bases and J by 3 bases, with 11 bases between them. CDR3 in amino acids: CASSRDMHYEQYF. CDR3 nucleotides: TGTGCCAGCAGCCGGGACATGCACTACGAGCAGTACTTC.

The table lists this clone with a few counts. The chain couples TRBV11-2 to TRBJ2-7; the match to TRBD2 covers 13 bases. Trimming cost V 5 bases and J 6 bases; bases outside gene matches: 13. The CDR3 covers 17 residues. CDR1 and CDR2 from the germline V gene are SGHAT and FQNNGV. Here the CDR3 DNA reads TGTGCCAGCAGCCCCTTCGGACTAGCGGGGGATAAAGGCGAGCAGTACTTC. Translated: CASSPFGLAGDKGEQYF. Full variable domain (rest looked up from reference TRBV11-2 and TRBJ2-7): EAGVAQSPRYKIIEKRQSVAFWCNPISGHATLYWYQQILGQGPKLLIQFQNNGVVDDSQLPKDRFSAERLKGVDSTLKIQPAKLEDSAVYLCASSPFGLAGDKGEQYFGPGTRLTVT.

The CDR3 nucleotides read TGTGCCACCAGTGATCAGCGGGGAAACAATGAGCAGTTCTTC. Translating gives CATSDQRGNNEQFF. The rearrangement uses TRBV24-1 and TRBJ2-1, with 7 bases lining up with TRBD2. This CDR3 is built from 14 residues. Germline V gene sequence: CDR1 KGHDR, CDR2 SFDVKD. The V segment lost 3 bases and the J segment 5 bases; nucleotides outside the gene matches: 3.

With respect to this clone: The sample carries other DNA sequences with the same CDR3. The CDR3 DNA reads as TGTGCCAGCAGCTTGGACAGGGGAGAGACCCAGTACTTC. Its protein product is CASSLDRGETQYF. The rearrangement uses TRBV5-6 and TRBJ2-5; the match to TRBD1 covers 7 bases. The V and J ends lost 0 bases and 4 bases, in that order; junction bases with no gene match: 0. Germline CDR1 reads SGHDT; CDR2 reads YYEEEE. The CDR3 totals 13 residues.

The chain combines TRBV5-1 with TRBJ1-1, with a tentative D call TRBD1 (6 bases). Trimming cost V 5 bases and J 4 bases, with 18 bases left between them. CDR3 length: 15 residues. Germline assignment: CDR1 SGHRS and CDR2 YFSETQ. The CDR3 region is CASRMAITGTTEAFF. The DNA of the CDR3 is TGCGCCAGCAGGATGGCAATTACAGGGACCACTGAAGCTTTCTTT. The variable domain in full, with the rest retrieved from reference TRBV5-1 and TRBJ1-1, is KAGVTQTPRYLIKTRGQQVTLSCSPISGHRSVSWYQQTPGQGLQFLFEYFSETQRNKGNFPGRFSGRQFSNSRSEMNVSTLELGDSALYLCASRMAITGTTEAFFGQGTRLTVV.

The gene calls are TRBV2 and TRBJ1-1; D might be TRBD1 (6 bases). The CDR3 has 15 residues. Germline CDR1 reads SNHLY; CDR2 reads FYNNEI. The ends were cut back, 0 bases at V and 7 bases at J, with 15 bases in the middle. The CDR3 DNA sequence: TGTGCCAGCAGTGAAGCGGGGGCCAGGGAAGGTGAAGCTTTCTTT. Translating gives CASSEAGAREGEAFF.

This clone was seen once. The rearrangement joins TRBV11-2 to TRBJ2-3, with TRBD2 as a possible D gene (5 bases). The CDR3 length is 12 residues. The V gene lost 5 bases and the J gene lost 5 bases, with 8 bases spanning the gap. The V gene's germline CDR1 is SGHAT and CDR2 FQNNGV. In DNA form, the CDR3 reads TGTGCCAGCAGCCCAAGCGGAGATACGCAGTATTTT. It encodes CASSPSGDTQYF.

The V and J genes are TRBV19 and TRBJ2-5; D gene unclear. The germline V and J ends were trimmed by 5 bases and 0 bases, with 7 bases remaining between them. The CDR3 sequence is 13 residues long. Looked up from germline, CDR1 is LNHDA and CDR2 is SQIVND (reference sequence). CDR3 sequence: CASSGQYQETQYF. DNA for the CDR3: TGTGCCAGTAGTGGGCAGTACCAAGAGACCCAGTACTTC.

This clone was seen just once. The chain has TRBV7-3 and TRBJ1-1; a weak D match, TRBD1 (5 bases). The CDR3 has 15 amino acids. V was shortened by 6 bases and J by 5 bases, with 19 bases between the two germline ends. Germline V gene sequence: CDR1 SGHTA, CDR2 FQGTGA. The CDR3 bases are TGTGCCAGCAGTCAGACCGGGCAGGGTGTAACTGAAGCTTTCTTT. It codes for CASSQTGQGVTEAFF.

The chain carries TRBV5-4 and TRBJ1-2; 8 nucleotides agree with TRBD1. Germline CDR1 SGHNT, CDR2 YYREEE (reference sequence). V was pared by 2 bases and J by 4 bases, with 7 bases of the junction left unmatched. The CDR3 contains 15 residues. CDR3 DNA: TGTGCCAGCAGCTTATTAGGACAGGGTAGCTATGGCTACACCTTC. Its translation is CASSLLGQGSYGYTF.

The chain employs TRBV11-1 and TRBJ2-3; D perhaps matches TRBD2 (6 bases). V lost 5 bases, J lost 5 bases, and 14 bases lay in between. The CDR3 is made up of 14 amino acids. CDR1 and CDR2 (germline): SGHAT, FQDESV (reference sequence). The CDR3 sequence is CASSPLAIGDTQYF. The DNA of the CDR3 is TGTGCCAGCAGCCCGCTAGCGATTGGAGATACGCAGTATTTT.

This clone was seen a few times. The V gene is TRBV6-4, the J gene TRBJ1-2, with TRBD1 matching over 10 bases. In germline, CDR1 is MRHNA, CDR2 SNTAGT. The trim removed 5 bases at V and 5 bases at J, leaving 5 bases unmatched. The length of the CDR3 is 14 residues. The CDR3 DNA is TGTGCCAGCAGTAGCACGGGACAGGGGTATGGCTACACCTTC. Its translation is CASSSTGQGYGYTF.

This chain joins TRBV4-1 and TRBJ2-4; no reliable D call. The CDR3 totals 14 residues. Trimming left V 2 bases short and J 1 base short, with 6 bases between. CDR1 and CDR2 from the germline V gene are MGHRA and YSYEKL. CDR3 in DNA: TGCGCCAGCAGCCAACCCGGGGCCAAAAACATTCAGTACTTC. This sequence encodes CASSQPGAKNIQYF.